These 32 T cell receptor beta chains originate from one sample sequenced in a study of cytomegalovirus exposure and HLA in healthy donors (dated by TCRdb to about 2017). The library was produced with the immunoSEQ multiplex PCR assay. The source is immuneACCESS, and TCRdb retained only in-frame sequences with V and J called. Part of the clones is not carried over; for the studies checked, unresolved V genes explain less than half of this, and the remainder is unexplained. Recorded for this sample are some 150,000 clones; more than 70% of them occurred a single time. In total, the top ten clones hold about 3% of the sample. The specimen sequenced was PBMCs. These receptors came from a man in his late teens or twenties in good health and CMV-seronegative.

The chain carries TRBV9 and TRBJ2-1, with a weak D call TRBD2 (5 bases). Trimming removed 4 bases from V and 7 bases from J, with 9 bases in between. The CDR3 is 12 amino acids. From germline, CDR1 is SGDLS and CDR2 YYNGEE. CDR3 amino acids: CASSTRGNEQFF. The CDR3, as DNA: TGTGCCAGCAGCACCCGAGGGAATGAGCAGTTCTTC.

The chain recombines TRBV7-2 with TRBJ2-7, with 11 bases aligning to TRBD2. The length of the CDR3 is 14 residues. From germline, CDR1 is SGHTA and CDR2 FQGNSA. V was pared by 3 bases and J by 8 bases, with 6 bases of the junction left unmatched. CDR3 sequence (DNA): TGTGCCAGCAGCTTGCTAGCGGGAGGACGGCAGCAGTACTTC. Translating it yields CASSLLAGGRQQYF.

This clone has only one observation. The CDR3 region has the DNA TGTGCCAGCAGCCCCCGGGCGGACAGGGGTCTCGGTGAGCAGTTCTTC. It translates to CASSPRADRGLGEQFF. The genes are TRBV7-2 and TRBJ2-1, with TRBD1 matching over 9 bases. This CDR3 is 16 amino acids long. V trimming: 5 bases; J trimming: 9 bases; junction bases outside the gene matches: 14. Germline CDR1 and CDR2: SGHTA and FQGNSA.

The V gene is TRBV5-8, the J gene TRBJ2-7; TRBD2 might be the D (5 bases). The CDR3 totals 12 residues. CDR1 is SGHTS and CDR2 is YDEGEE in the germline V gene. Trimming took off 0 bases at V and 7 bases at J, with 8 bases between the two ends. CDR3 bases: TGTGCCAGCAGCTTGGGAGCGGCTGAGCAGTACGTC. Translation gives CASSLGAAEQYV.

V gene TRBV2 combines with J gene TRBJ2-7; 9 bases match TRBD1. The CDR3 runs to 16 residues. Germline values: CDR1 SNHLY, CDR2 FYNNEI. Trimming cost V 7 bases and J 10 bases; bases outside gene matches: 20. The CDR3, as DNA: TGTGCCAGCAAAAGCTTAGGGACAGGGATCACCCGGGGCCAGTACTTC. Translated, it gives CASKSLGTGITRGQYF.

CDR3: CASSRTYEQYF. In DNA, the CDR3 is TGTGCCAGCAGCCGGACATACGAGCAGTACTTC. This chain uses TRBV25-1 with TRBJ2-5, with a weak D call TRBD1 (5 bases). The DNA end favors TRBJ2-7, so the J call may be wrong. The CDR3 loop spans 11 amino acids. Germline V CDR1 and CDR2: MGHDK, SYGVNS.

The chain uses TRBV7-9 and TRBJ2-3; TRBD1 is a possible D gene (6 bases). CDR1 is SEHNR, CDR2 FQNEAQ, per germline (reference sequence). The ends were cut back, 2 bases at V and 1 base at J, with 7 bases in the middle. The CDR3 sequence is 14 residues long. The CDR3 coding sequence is TGTGCCAGCAGCTTATCAGGGGGCACAGATACGCAGTATTTT. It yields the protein CASSLSGGTDTQYF.

CDR3 residues: CASSPPLTF. As DNA, the CDR3 is TGTGCCAGCAGCCCCCCCCTTACCTTC. The chain combines TRBV28 with TRBJ1-2, with unresolved D. This CDR3 comprises 9 residues. The V and J ends lost 6 bases and 14 bases respectively, with 10 bases between them. Per germline, CDR1 MDHEN and CDR2 SYDVKM.

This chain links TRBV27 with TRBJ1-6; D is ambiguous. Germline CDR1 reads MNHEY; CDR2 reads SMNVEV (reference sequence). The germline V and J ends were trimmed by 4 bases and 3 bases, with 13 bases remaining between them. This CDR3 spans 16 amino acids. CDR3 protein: CASSSPGGRYNSPLHF. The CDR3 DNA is TGTGCCAGCAGTTCCCCCGGAGGGCGCTATAATTCACCCCTCCACTTT.

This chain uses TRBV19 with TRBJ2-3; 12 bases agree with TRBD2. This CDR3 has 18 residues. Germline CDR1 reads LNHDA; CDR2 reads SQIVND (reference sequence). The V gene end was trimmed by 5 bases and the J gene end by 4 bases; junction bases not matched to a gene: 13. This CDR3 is CASSVGLAGFPQADTQYF. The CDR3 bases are TGTGCCAGTAGTGTGGGACTAGCGGGCTTTCCCCAAGCAGATACGCAGTATTTT.

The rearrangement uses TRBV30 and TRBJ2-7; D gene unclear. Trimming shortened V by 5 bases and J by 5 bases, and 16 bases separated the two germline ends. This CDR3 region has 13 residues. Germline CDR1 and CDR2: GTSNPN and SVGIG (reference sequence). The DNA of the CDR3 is TGTGCCTGGGCGCAGAGCGCGACTGACGAGCAGTACGTC. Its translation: CAWAQSATDEQYV.

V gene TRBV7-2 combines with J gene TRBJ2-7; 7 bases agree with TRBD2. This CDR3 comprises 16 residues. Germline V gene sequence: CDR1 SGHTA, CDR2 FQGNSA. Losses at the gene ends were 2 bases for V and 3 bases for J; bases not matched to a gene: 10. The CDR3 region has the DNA TGTGCCAGCAGCTTATATTTTAGTAGCGGGTTCTACGAGCAGTACTTC. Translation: CASSLYFSSGFYEQYF.

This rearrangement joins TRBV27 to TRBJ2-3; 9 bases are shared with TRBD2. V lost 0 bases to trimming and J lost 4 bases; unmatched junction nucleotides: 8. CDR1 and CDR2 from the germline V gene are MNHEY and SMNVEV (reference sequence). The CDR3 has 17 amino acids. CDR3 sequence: CASSLSRPSGASDTQYF. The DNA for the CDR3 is TGTGCCAGCAGTTTATCGAGGCCTAGCGGGGCCTCAGATACGCAGTATTTT.

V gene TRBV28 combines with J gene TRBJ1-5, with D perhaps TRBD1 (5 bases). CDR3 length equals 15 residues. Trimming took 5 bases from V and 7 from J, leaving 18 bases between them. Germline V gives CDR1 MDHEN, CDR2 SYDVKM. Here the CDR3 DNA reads TGTGCCAGCAGTCCAGAACAGGATGAGCGACAGCCCCAGCATTTT. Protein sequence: CASSPEQDERQPQHF. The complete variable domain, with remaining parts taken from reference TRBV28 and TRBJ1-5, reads DVKVTQSSRYLVKRTGEKVFLECVQDMDHENMFWYRQDPGLGLRLIYFSYDVKMKEKGDIPEGYSVSREKKERFSLILESASTNQTSMYLCASSPEQDERQPQHFGDGTRLSIL.

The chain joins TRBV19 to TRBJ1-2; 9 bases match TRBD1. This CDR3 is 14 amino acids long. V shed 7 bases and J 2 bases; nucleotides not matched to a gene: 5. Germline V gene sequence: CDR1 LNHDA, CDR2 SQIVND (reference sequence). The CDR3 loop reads CASTLDRGNYGYTF. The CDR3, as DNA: TGTGCCAGTACTCTGGACAGGGGAAACTATGGCTACACCTTC.

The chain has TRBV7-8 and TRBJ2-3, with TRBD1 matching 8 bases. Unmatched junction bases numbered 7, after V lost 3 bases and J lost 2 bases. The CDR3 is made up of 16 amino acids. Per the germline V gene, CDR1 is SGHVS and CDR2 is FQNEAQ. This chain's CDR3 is CASSFHYRGDTDTQYF. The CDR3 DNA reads TGTGCCAGCAGCTTTCACTACAGGGGGGACACAGATACGCAGTATTTT.

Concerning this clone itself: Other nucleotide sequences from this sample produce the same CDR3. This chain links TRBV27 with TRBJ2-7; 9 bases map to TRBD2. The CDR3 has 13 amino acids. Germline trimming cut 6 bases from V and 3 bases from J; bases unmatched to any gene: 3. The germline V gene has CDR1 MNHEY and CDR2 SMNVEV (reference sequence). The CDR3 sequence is CASSYSGSYEQYF. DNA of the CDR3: TGTGCCAGCAGCTATAGCGGGAGCTACGAGCAGTACTTC.

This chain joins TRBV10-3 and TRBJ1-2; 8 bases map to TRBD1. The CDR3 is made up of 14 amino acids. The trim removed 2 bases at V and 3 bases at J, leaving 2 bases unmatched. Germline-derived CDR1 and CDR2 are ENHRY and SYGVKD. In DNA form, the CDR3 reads TGTGCCATCAGTGAGGGACAGGGAGACTATGGCTACACCTTC. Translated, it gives CAISEGQGDYGYTF.

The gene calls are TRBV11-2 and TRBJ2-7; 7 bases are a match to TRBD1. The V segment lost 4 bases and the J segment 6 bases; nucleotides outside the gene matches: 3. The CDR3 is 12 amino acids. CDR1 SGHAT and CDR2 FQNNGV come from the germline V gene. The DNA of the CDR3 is TGTGCCAGCAGCTCTCAGGGGGTCGAGCAGTACTTC. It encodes CASSSQGVEQYF.

CDR3 coding DNA: TGCGCCAGCAGCCCCACGGGGGGATTTAACACTGAAGCTTTCTTT. As protein: CASSPTGGFNTEAFF. The chain recombines TRBV4-1 with TRBJ1-1; TRBD1 might be the D (5 bases). V dropped 4 bases and J dropped 2 bases, with 14 bases sitting between them. Germline CDR1 MGHRA, CDR2 YSYEKL. The CDR3 contains 15 residues.

This chain's CDR3 is CASSPGGTLVPEAFF. Written as DNA, the CDR3 is TGTGCCAGCTCACCAGGGGGCACCTTGGTCCCTGAAGCTTTCTTT. The gene calls are TRBV18 and TRBJ1-1; possible D gene TRBD1, 6 bases. The length of the CDR3 is 15 residues. Trimming cost V 2 bases and J 6 bases, with 16 bases left between them. Germline CDR1 KGHSH, CDR2 LQKENI. Supplemented by reference TRBV18 and TRBJ1-1, the full variable domain reads NAGVMQNPRHLVRRRGQEARLRCSPMKGHSHVYWYRQLPEEGLKFMVYLQKENIIDESGMPKERFSAEFPKEGPSILRIQQVVRGDSAAYFCASSPGGTLVPEAFFGQGTRLTVV.

CDR3 in amino acids: CASSFDRSNTEAFF. CDR3 nucleotide sequence: TGCGCCAGCAGCTTTGACAGATCGAACACTGAAGCTTTCTTT. The rearrangement uses TRBV5-1 and TRBJ1-1; D is possibly TRBD1 (5 bases). Germline CDR1 is SGHRS and CDR2 is YFSETQ. The CDR3 is 14 amino acids. V was pared by 2 bases and J by 1 base, with 9 bases between.

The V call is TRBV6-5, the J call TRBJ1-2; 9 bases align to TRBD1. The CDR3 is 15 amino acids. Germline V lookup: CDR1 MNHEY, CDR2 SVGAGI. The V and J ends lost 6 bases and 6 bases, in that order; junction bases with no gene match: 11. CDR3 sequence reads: CASSISGTGRDGYTF. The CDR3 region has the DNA TGTGCCAGCAGCATCTCGGGGACAGGGCGCGATGGCTACACCTTC.

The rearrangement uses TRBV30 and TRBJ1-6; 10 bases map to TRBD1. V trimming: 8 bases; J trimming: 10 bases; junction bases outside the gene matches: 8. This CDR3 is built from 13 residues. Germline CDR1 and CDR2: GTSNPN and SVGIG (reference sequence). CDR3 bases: TGTGCCCTATGGGGGACAGGGGACTCACCCCTCCACTTT. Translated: CALWGTGDSPLHF.

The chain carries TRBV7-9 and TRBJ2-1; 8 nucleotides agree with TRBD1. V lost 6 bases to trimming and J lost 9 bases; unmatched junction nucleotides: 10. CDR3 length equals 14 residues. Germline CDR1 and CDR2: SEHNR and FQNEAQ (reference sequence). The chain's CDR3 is CASSQQGEGAEQFF. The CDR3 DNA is TGTGCCAGCAGTCAACAGGGGGAAGGGGCTGAGCAGTTCTTC.

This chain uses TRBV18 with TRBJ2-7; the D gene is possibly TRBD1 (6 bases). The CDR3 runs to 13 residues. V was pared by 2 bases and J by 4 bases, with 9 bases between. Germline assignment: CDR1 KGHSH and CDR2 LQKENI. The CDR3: CASSPSRGYEQYV. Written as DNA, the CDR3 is TGTGCCAGCTCACCAAGCAGGGGATACGAGCAGTACGTC.

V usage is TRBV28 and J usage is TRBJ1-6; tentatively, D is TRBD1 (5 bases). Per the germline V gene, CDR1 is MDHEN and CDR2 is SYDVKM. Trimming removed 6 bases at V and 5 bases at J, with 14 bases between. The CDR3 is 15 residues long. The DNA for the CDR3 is TGTGCCAGCAGAAGACAGAGGTTGGATAATTCACCCCTCCACTTT. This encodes CASRRQRLDNSPLHF.

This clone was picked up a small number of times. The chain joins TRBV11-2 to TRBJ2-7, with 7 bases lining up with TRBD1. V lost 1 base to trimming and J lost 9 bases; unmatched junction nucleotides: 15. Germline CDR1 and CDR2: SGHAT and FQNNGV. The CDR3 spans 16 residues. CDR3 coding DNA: TGTGCCAGCAGCTTAGTGTTCAGACAGGGTTCTACCGGGCAGTACTTC. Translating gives CASSLVFRQGSTGQYF.

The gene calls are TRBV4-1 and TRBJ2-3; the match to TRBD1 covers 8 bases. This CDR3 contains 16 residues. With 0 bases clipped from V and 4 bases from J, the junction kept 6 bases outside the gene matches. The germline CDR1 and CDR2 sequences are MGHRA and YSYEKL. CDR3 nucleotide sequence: TGCGCCAGCAGCCAAGAATCCAGGGGGCGCGCAGATACGCAGTATTTT. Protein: CASSQESRGRADTQYF.

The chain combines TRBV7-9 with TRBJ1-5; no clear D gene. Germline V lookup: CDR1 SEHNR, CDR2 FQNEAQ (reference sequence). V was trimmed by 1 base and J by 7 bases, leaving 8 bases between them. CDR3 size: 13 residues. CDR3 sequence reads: CASSLGASQPQHF. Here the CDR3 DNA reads TGTGCCAGCAGCTTAGGGGCCAGCCAGCCCCAGCATTTT.

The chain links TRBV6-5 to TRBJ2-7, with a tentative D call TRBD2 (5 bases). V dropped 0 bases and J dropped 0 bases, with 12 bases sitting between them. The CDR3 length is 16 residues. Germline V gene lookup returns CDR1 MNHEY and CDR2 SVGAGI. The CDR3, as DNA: TGTGCCAGCAGTTACTCGGGCAGACTAAGCTCCTACGAGCAGTACTTC. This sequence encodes CASSYSGRLSSYEQYF.

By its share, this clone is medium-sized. The CDR3 nucleotides read TGTGCCAGCAGTCAAACCACAGGGAATTACTATGGCTACACCTTC. Protein product: CASSQTTGNYYGYTF. V usage is TRBV27 and J usage is TRBJ1-2, with D possibly being TRBD1 (6 bases). Germline values: CDR1 MNHEY, CDR2 SMNVEV (reference sequence). Between the trimmed V and J ends, which lost 5 bases and 3 bases, there was a span of 16 bases. The CDR3 extends over 15 amino acids.